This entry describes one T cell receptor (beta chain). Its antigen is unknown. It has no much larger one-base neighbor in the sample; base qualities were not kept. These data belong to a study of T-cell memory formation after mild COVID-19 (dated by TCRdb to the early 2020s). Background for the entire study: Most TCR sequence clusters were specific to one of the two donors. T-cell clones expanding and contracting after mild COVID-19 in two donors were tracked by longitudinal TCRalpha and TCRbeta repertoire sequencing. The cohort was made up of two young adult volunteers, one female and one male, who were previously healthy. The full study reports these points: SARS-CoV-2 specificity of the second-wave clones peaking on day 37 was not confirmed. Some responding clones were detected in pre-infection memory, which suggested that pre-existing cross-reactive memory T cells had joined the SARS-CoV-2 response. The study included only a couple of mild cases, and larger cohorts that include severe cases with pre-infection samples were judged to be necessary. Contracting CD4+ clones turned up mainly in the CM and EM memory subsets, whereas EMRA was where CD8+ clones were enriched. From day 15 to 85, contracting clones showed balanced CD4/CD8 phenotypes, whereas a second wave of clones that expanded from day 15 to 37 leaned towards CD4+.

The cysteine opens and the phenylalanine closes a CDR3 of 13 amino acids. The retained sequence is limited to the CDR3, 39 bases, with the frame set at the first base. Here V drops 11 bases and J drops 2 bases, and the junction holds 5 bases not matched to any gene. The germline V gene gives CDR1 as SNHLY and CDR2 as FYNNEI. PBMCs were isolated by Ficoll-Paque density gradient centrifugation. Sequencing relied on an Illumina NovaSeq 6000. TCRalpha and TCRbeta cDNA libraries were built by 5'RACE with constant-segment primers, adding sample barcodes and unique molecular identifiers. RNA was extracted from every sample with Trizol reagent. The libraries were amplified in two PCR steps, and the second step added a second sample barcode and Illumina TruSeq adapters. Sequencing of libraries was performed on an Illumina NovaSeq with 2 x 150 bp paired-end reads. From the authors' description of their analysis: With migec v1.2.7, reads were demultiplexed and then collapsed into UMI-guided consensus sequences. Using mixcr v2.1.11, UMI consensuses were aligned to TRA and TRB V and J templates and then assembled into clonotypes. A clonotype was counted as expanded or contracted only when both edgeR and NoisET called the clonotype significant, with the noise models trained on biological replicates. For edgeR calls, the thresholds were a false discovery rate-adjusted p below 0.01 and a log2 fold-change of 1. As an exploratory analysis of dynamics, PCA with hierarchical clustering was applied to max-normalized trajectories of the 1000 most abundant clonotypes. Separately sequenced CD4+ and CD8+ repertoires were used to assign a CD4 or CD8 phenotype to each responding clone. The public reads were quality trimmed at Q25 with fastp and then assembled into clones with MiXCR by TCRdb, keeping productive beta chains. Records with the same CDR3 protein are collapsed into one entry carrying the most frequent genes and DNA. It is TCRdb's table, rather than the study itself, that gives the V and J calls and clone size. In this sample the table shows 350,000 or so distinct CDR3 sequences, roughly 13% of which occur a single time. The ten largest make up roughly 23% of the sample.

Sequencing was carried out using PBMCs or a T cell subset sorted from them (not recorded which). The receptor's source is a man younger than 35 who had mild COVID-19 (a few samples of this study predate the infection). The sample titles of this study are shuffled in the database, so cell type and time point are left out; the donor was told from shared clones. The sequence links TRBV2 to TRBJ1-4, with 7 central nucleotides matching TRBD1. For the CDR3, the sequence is CAGHRGTNEKLFF. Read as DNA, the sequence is TGTGCCGGCCACAGGGGTACTAATGAAAAACTGTTTTTT. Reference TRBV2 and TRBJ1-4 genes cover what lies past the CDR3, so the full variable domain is EPEVTQTPSHQVTQMGQEVILRCVPISNHLYFYWYRQILGQKVEFLVSFYNNEISEKSEIFDDQFSVERPDGSNFTLKIRSTKLEDSAMYFCAGHRGTNEKLFFGSGTQLSVL.